The clone carrying this T cell receptor beta chain was picked up many times. Its antigen remains unidentified. Prepared libraries of TCR beta cDNA carried unique molecular identifiers. TCRdb passed the PCR reads through MiXCR, listing each CDR3 protein once. Seen here are under 200,000 distinct CDR3 sequences, roughly 28% observed once, and the top ten hold around 3.2%. The record originates from a study of post-analysis software for immune sequencing data. Study results and caveats: TRBV5-6, TRBV5-1 and TRBV20-1 belonged to a set of a few TRBV segments that were more frequent in patients than controls.

The CDR3 consists of 14 residues. The germline V and J ends were trimmed by 7 bases and 1 base, with 14 bases remaining between them. Sequenced: blood. The J gene is TRBJ2-7, the V gene TRBV12-3 or TRBV12-4; D ambiguous. The TCR originated in a girl aged 2 to 17 with multiple sclerosis. In DNA, the CDR3 is TGTGCCAGCACCCCGGGCCCCGGTTCCTACGAGCAGTACTTC. Translated: CASTPGPGSYEQYF.